Listed below are T cell receptor beta chains from one sample, sequenced in a study of blood T cells in healthy people across ages. TCRdb analysed the 5' RACE reads with MiXCR anew, one entry per CDR3 protein. The table has 550,000 to 800,000 distinct CDR3 sequences, approximately 21% seen once. The specimen sequenced was blood. The receptors originated from an older man in good health. Both conserved end residues are part of each CDR3. A D gene is named only where the DNA matches it firmly. Size tells how often a clone was seen (once, few, many) or the class of an expanded clone, and some rows leave it out.

TRBJ1-2,TRBV7-2,many,.,12,CASRLTNYGYTF,TGTGCCAGCAGGCTGACTAACTATGGCTACACCTTC
TRBJ1-1,TRBV25-1,.,TRBD1,15,CASRGTGGLGVEAFF,TGTGCCAGCAGAGGGACAGGGGGCCTCGGTGTTGAAGCTTTCTTT
TRBJ1-2,TRBV4-1,.,.,15,CASSQDKRDGYGYTF,TGCGCCAGCAGCCAAGATAAAAGGGATGGCTATGGCTACACCTTC
TRBJ1-2,TRBV3-1,.,.,13,CASSQDNNYGYTF,TGTGCCAGCAGCCAAGATAACAACTATGGCTACACCTTC
TRBJ2-3,TRBV9,.,TRBD1,15,CASSVGGQVTDTQYF,TGTGCCAGCAGCGTAGGGGGACAGGTCACAGATACGCAGTATTTT
TRBJ2-7,TRBV20-1,.,TRBD1,15,CSARDPGQGTYEQYF,TGCAGTGCTAGAGATCCGGGACAGGGGACCTACGAGCAGTACTTC
TRBJ1-1,TRBV29-1,few,.,12,CSAQGQHTEAFF,TGCAGCGCCCAAGGGCAGCACACTGAAGCTTTCTTT
TRBJ1-2,TRBV5-5,.,.,13,CASSDGPNYGYTF,TGTGCCAGCAGTGACGGACCCAACTATGGCTACACCTTC
TRBJ1-4,TRBV27,.,TRBD1,19,CASSLFGTGQQGTNEKLFF,TGTGCCAGCAGTTTATTCGGGACAGGGCAGCAAGGAACTAATGAAAAACTGTTTTTT
TRBJ2-3,TRBV9,.,.,14,CASSPMLGTDTQYF,TGTGCCAGCAGCCCAATGTTGGGGACAGATACGCAGTATTTT
TRBJ1-2,TRBV12-3/TRBV12-4,.,TRBD1,14,CASSKGTGGYGYTF,TGTGCCAGCAGTAAAGGGACAGGGGGCTATGGCTACACCTTC
TRBJ2-1,TRBV7-3,.,.,15,CASSLMGTVPNEQFF,TGTGCCAGCAGCTTAATGGGGACTGTTCCTAATGAGCAGTTCTTC
TRBJ2-1,TRBV7-8,.,TRBD1,15,CASSSRDRGTGEQFF,TGTGCCAGCAGCTCGCGGGACAGGGGGACTGGTGAGCAGTTCTTC
TRBJ2-1,TRBV20-1,few,TRBD2,15,CSARSLAENYNEQFF,TGCAGTGCTCGCTCTCTAGCGGAAAATTACAATGAGCAGTTCTTC
TRBJ2-1,TRBV14,.,TRBD2,15,CASSQVLGAGDEQFF,TGTGCCAGCAGCCAAGTCTTAGGAGCGGGAGATGAGCAGTTCTTC
TRBJ2-1,TRBV4-1,.,.,16,CASSQDSRGAYNEQFF,TGCGCCAGCAGCCAAGATTCCCGGGGAGCCTACAATGAGCAGTTCTTC
TRBJ2-3,TRBV6-4,.,TRBD2,15,CASSANGGETDTQYF,TGTGCCAGCAGTGCGAACGGGGGGGAGACCGATACGCAGTATTTT
TRBJ2-7,TRBV2,many,TRBD2,15,CASSGLAGTTYEQYF,TGTGCCAGCAGTGGACTAGCGGGAACCACCTACGAGCAGTACTTC
TRBJ2-7,TRBV12-3/TRBV12-4,.,.,14,CASSPRAGFYEQYF,TGTGCCAGCAGTCCCCGGGCAGGGTTCTACGAGCAGTACTTC
TRBJ1-1,TRBV7-9,few,.,13,CASSFEDNTEAFF,TGTGCCAGCAGCTTTGAGGATAACACTGAAGCTTTCTTT
TRBJ2-7,TRBV20-1,.,.,12,CSARASVLEQYF,TGCAGTGCTAGAGCCTCCGTACTCGAGCAGTACTTC
TRBJ2-2,TRBV20-1,.,.,15,CSARGARTNTGELFF,TGCAGTGCCAGAGGTGCCAGGACGAACACCGGGGAGCTGTTTTTT
TRBJ2-2,TRBV28,.,.,15,CASTNVIGFTGELFF,TGTGCCAGCACCAATGTTATCGGGTTCACCGGGGAGCTGTTTTTT
TRBJ1-3,TRBV7-9,many,.,16,CASSLESWSSGNTIYF,TGTGCCAGCAGCTTAGAGTCCTGGAGCTCTGGAAACACCATATATTTT
TRBJ2-7,TRBV20-1,.,TRBD1,13,CSAPGTGVHEQYF,TGCAGTGCTCCCGGGACAGGGGTTCACGAGCAGTACTTC
TRBJ2-1,TRBV20-1,.,.,11,CSASKINEQFF,TGCAGTGCTAGCAAGATCAATGAGCAGTTCTTC
TRBJ2-3,TRBV5-1,many,.,16,CASSLAGAVSTDTQYF,TGCGCCAGCAGCTTGGCCGGAGCGGTTAGCACAGATACGCAGTATTTT
TRBJ2-1,TRBV5-1,.,TRBD2,19,CASSLAGGRAELSYNEQFF,TGCGCCAGCAGCTTGGCCGGCGGGAGGGCCGAGCTCTCCTACAATGAGCAGTTCTTC
TRBJ1-5,TRBV6-1,once,TRBD1,13,CAVDRGQNQPQHF,TGTGCCGTCGACAGGGGGCAAAATCAGCCCCAGCATTTT
TRBJ2-3,TRBV2,.,.,14,CASSWTISTDTQYF,TGTGCCAGCAGTTGGACCATAAGCACAGATACGCAGTATTTT